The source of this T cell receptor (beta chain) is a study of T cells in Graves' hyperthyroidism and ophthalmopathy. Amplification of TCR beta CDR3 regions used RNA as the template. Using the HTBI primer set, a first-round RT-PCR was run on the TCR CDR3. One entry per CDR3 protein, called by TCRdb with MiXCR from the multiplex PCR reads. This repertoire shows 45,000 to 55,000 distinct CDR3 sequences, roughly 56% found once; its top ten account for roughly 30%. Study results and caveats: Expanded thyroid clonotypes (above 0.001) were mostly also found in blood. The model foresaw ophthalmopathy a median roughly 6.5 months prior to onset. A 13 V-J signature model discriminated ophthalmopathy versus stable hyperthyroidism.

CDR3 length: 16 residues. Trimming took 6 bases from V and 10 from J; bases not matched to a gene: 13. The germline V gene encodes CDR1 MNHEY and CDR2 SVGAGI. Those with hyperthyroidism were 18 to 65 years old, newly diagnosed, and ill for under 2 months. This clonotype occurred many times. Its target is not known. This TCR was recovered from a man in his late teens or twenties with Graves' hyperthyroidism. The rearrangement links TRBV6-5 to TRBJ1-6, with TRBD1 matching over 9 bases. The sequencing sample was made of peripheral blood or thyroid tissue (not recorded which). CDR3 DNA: TGTGCCAGCAGCAACCCCACGGACAGGGGAAAATCACCCCTCCACTTT. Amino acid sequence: CASSNPTDRGKSPLHF.